This T cell receptor (beta chain) was recovered during a study of naive and memory T cell subsets. This clonotype was observed a handful of times. This CDR3 region has 21 residues. V lost 4 bases, J lost 1 base, and 31 bases lay in between. An oligonucleotide containing a UMI was ligated to the 3' end of TCR cDNA. Adult healthy volunteers gave 2.5 ml peripheral blood for whole-blood RNA. Input was about 1 to 1,100 ng of DNase-treated total RNA without cell sorting. Ligated cDNA underwent four rounds of PCR with nested alpha and beta constant region primers and SP2. MiXCR, applied by TCRdb to the 5' RACE reads, yields one record per CDR3 protein. The data show some 60,000 distinct CDR3 sequences, with around 7.3% seen just once and almost 10% held by the top ten.

This chain links TRBV12-3 or TRBV12-4 with TRBJ1-1; maybe TRBD1 (5 bases). The source is a female donor in good health. The CDR3 coding sequence is TGTGCCAGCAGTTACCGGATCCTTCTGCCGGGACTGGGTGGGAAGAACACTGAAGCTTTCTTT. It is translated as CASSYRILLPGLGGKNTEAFF.